This TCR beta chain was found in a study of shared T cell receptors in the human thymus. Profiled with immunoSEQ multiplex PCR; TCRdb holds only in-frame clones, not every one. Of about 380,000 clones listed, about 95% are singletons. The V gene lost 6 bases and the J gene lost 17 bases, with 40 bases spanning the gap. CDR1 MDHEN and CDR2 SYDVKM come from the germline V gene. The CDR3 sequence is 19 residues long. This chain links TRBV28 with TRBJ1-4, with D possibly TRBD1 on 5 matching bases. This TCR was sampled from a human donor. Sequenced: thymocytes. The CDR3 coding sequence is TGTGCCAGCAGCCACAGATACGGGACCCCCTCAGGCCCTTTTACCTTAGCTTTTTTT. Amino acid sequence: CASSHRYGTPSGPFTLAFF. Combining the CDR3 with reference TRBV28 and TRBJ1-4 gives the whole variable domain DVKVTQSSRYLVKRTGEKVFLECVQDMDHENMFWYRQDPGLGLRLIYFSYDVKMKEKGDIPEGYSVSREKKERFSLILESASTNQTSMYLCASSHRYGTPSGPFTLAFFGSGTQLSVL.